The 29 T cell receptor beta chains listed next were all sequenced from one sample in a study of blood T cell repertoires in COVID-19. The method was immunoSEQ multiplex PCR; TCRdb's version includes in-frame clones alone and lacks a portion of them. Of fewer than 350,000 clones in the sample, around 84% were seen once. Sequenced material: PBMCs or T cells enriched from blood (not recorded which). The receptors were sampled from a woman in her twenties or thirties who had been exposed to COVID-19.

CDR3 sequence: CASSASGVPEAFF. In DNA, the CDR3 is TGTGCCAGCAGTGCATCGGGGGTCCCTGAAGCTTTCTTT. This rearrangement joins TRBV25-1 to TRBJ1-1, with D maybe TRBD1 (5 bases). The CDR3 loop spans 13 amino acids. The germline CDR1 and CDR2 sequences are MGHDK and SYGVNS. With 4 bases removed from V and 6 bases from J, the gap between germline ends came to 12 bases. Using reference TRBV25-1 and TRBJ1-1 for the parts outside the CDR3, the full variable domain is EADIYQTPRYLVIGTGKKITLECSQTMGHDKMYWYQQDPGMELHLIHYSYGVNSTEKGDLSSESTVSRIRTEHFPLTLESARPSHTSQYLCASSASGVPEAFFGQGTRLTVV.

The chain employs TRBV6-4 and TRBJ2-5, with D possibly being TRBD2 (6 bases). Germline loops: CDR1 MRHNA, CDR2 SNTAGT. The V end lost 5 bases, the J end lost 2 bases, and 9 bases lay between the germline ends. CDR3 size: 13 residues. CDR3 DNA: TGTGCCAGCAGTCGGGGACTTCAAGAGACCCAGTACTTC. This codes for CASSRGLQETQYF.

The genes are TRBV20-1 and TRBJ2-5; TRBD2 matches 9 bases. This CDR3 has 11 amino acids. The germline V gene has CDR1 DFQATT and CDR2 SNEGSKA (reference sequence). The V gene end was trimmed by 8 bases and the J gene end by 5 bases; junction bases not matched to a gene: 3. The CDR3 loop reads CSQSGRETQYF. CDR3 DNA: TGCAGTCAAAGCGGGAGGGAGACCCAGTACTTC.

The chain joins TRBV10-3 to TRBJ1-5; D possibly corresponds to TRBD1 (5 bases). Trimming left V 4 bases short and J 4 bases short, with 11 bases between. CDR1 ENHRY and CDR2 SYGVKD come from the germline V gene. This CDR3 region has 14 residues. CDR3 loop: CAISAGTGNQPQHF. For the CDR3, the DNA is TGTGCCATCAGTGCGGGGACTGGGAATCAGCCCCAGCATTTT.

V and J are TRBV2 and TRBJ1-2; D is perhaps TRBD1 (6 bases). Germline loops: CDR1 SNHLY, CDR2 FYNNEI. There are 13 residues in the CDR3. Trimming took off 5 bases at V and 4 bases at J, with 11 bases between the two ends. Here the CDR3 DNA reads TGTGCCAGCAGTTCGCAGGGGACCTATGGCTACACCTTC. This encodes CASSSQGTYGYTF.

The J gene is TRBJ1-1, the V gene TRBV28, with D perhaps matching TRBD1 (6 bases). This CDR3 contains 13 residues. From germline, CDR1 is MDHEN and CDR2 SYDVKM. The V end was cut by 10 bases, the J end by 0 bases, with 12 bases between. For the CDR3, the DNA is TGTGCCATCAGGGGACAAGTGAACACTGAAGCTTTCTTT. It specifies CAIRGQVNTEAFF.

The chain joins TRBV4-1 to TRBJ1-2, with 8 positions matching TRBD1. Germline CDR1 and CDR2: MGHRA and YSYEKL. The CDR3 loop spans 14 amino acids. The junction had 5 bases not matched to a gene; V was cut back by 0 bases and J by 8 bases. The CDR3 nucleotides are TGCGCCAGCAGCCAAGACCGGACAGGGCTCGGCTACACCTTC. It is translated as CASSQDRTGLGYTF.

The J gene is TRBJ1-2, the V gene TRBV6-2 or TRBV6-3; TRBD1 aligns across 7 bases. Germline V lookup: CDR1 MNHEY, CDR2 SVGEGT. J gave up 6 bases and V 5 bases, and 6 bases lay outside the gene matches. The CDR3 is made up of 13 amino acids. CDR3 in DNA: TGTGCCAGCAGTCAGGGACAGATACATGGCTACACCTTC. Its protein product is CASSQGQIHGYTF.

This clone was picked up one time. V usage is TRBV5-1 and J usage is TRBJ2-3; tentative D call: TRBD1 (5 bases). Deletions cut 7 bases from V and 0 bases from J, with 18 bases between. The CDR3 is 16 residues long. CDR1 and CDR2 (germline): SGHRS, YFSETQ. DNA for the CDR3: TGCGCCAGCTCCCATGGCACGGACACAAGCACAGATACGCAGTATTTT. It translates to CASSHGTDTSTDTQYF.

In nucleotides, the CDR3 is TGTGCCAGCAGCTTAGCACAGGGGTCTGGCGAGCAGTACTTC. Protein sequence: CASSLAQGSGEQYF. The chain is built from TRBV7-2 and TRBJ2-7; 7 nucleotides match TRBD1. The junction had 5 bases not matched to a gene; V was cut back by 0 bases and J by 6 bases. In germline, CDR1 is SGHTA, CDR2 FQGNSA. The length of the CDR3 is 14 residues.

This clone was recorded a few times. The chain employs TRBV30 and TRBJ2-4; D remains unclear. The CDR3 is 12 amino acids. Trimming shortened V by 2 bases and J by 6 bases, and 8 bases separated the two germline ends. Germline CDR1 is GTSNPN and CDR2 is SVGIG (reference sequence). This CDR3 reads CAWSYTPNIQYF. The DNA for the CDR3 is TGTGCCTGGAGTTACACGCCAAACATTCAGTACTTC.

The V gene is TRBV30, the J gene TRBJ2-7; TRBD1 aligns across 8 bases. Per the germline V gene, CDR1 is GTSNPN and CDR2 is SVGIG (reference sequence). The CDR3 runs 14 residues. V was clipped by 1 base and J by 1 base; unmatched bases: 3. Here the CDR3 reads CAWSGRQGSYEQYF. CDR3 in DNA: TGTGCCTGGAGTGGAAGACAGGGGTCCTACGAGCAGTACTTC.

The V and J genes are TRBV24-1 and TRBJ2-7; 12 bases match TRBD2. Germline CDR1 is KGHDR and CDR2 is SFDVKD. The V and J ends lost 4 bases and 6 bases, in that order; junction bases with no gene match: 6. This CDR3 region has 15 residues. This chain's CDR3 is CATSDLTSGRFEQYF. Written as DNA, the CDR3 is TGTGCCACCAGTGACTTGACTAGCGGGAGATTCGAGCAGTACTTC.

The rearrangement uses TRBV27 and TRBJ2-7, with 7 positions matching TRBD2. Trimming at V came to 6 bases and at J to 1 base, leaving 3 bases not matched to a gene. This CDR3 region has 13 residues. CDR1 and CDR2 (germline): MNHEY, SMNVEV (reference sequence). The CDR3 loop is CASRPGGSYEQYF. Here the CDR3 DNA reads TGTGCCAGCAGGCCGGGGGGTTCCTACGAGCAGTACTTC.

The J gene is TRBJ2-2, the V gene TRBV12-5; maybe TRBD2 (5 bases). This CDR3 spans 13 amino acids. The V gene lost 2 bases and the J gene lost 7 bases, with 8 bases spanning the gap. CDR1 and CDR2 from the germline V gene are LGHNT and FRNRAP. This CDR3 is CASGLLRDGELFF. The CDR3 DNA sequence: TGTGCTAGTGGTTTGTTACGGGACGGGGAGCTGTTTTTT.

This rearrangement joins TRBV7-9 to TRBJ1-1; 8 bases fit TRBD1. The CDR3 has 14 amino acids. V lost 2 bases and J lost 6; bases outside the gene matches: 5. The germline gives CDR1 SEHNR, CDR2 FQNEAQ (reference sequence). The CDR3 protein is CASSLPVQGAEAFF. The CDR3 DNA reads as TGTGCCAGCAGCTTACCTGTACAGGGGGCTGAAGCTTTCTTT.

The V and J genes are TRBV19 and TRBJ1-1; D not certain. The V and J ends lost 5 bases and 3 bases respectively, with 19 bases between them. The CDR3 covers 16 residues. CDR1 LNHDA and CDR2 SQIVND come from the germline V gene (reference sequence). Here the CDR3 DNA reads TGTGCCAGTAGTGAACTAGCCGGGCCGCGGGACACTGAAGCTTTCTTT. The encoded protein is CASSELAGPRDTEAFF. Drawing the rest from reference TRBV19 and TRBJ1-1, the complete variable domain is DGGITQSPKYLFRKEGQNVTLSCEQNLNHDAMYWYRQDPGQGLRLIYYSQIVNDFQKGDIAEGYSVSREKKESFPLTVTSAQKNPTAFYLCASSELAGPRDTEAFFGQGTRLTVV.

This clone was counted only a few times. This rearrangement joins TRBV2 to TRBJ2-5, with TRBD2 identical over 7 bases. V shed 6 bases, J shed 5 bases, and the junction held 9 bases outside the gene matches. Per germline, CDR1 SNHLY and CDR2 FYNNEI. This CDR3 region has 14 residues. CDR3 nucleotides: TGTGCCAGCAGCGACGGGACTAACGGGGAGACCCAGTACTTC. It codes for CASSDGTNGETQYF.

This chain links TRBV10-3 with TRBJ1-1, with 7 positions matching TRBD1. V was pared by 4 bases and J by 11 bases, with 13 bases of the junction left unmatched. The CDR3 has 14 residues. CDR1 is ENHRY, CDR2 SYGVKD, per germline. The CDR3 region is CAISVLGGAYDAFF. CDR3 in DNA: TGTGCCATCAGTGTGTTAGGGGGCGCGTACGACGCTTTCTTT.

V usage is TRBV28 and J usage is TRBJ1-5; D perhaps matches TRBD1 (5 bases). Germline V gene lookup returns CDR1 MDHEN and CDR2 SYDVKM. The V and J ends lost 11 bases and 1 base respectively, with 15 bases between them. This CDR3 contains 14 residues. CDR3 sequence: CAGSRGGSNQPQHF. The CDR3 DNA reads as TGTGCCGGGAGCCGGGGGGGGAGCAATCAGCCCCAGCATTTT.

The rearrangement uses TRBV27 and TRBJ2-1; no reliable D call. The CDR3 has 16 residues. The V end was cut by 5 bases, the J end by 0 bases, with 14 bases between. Germline lookup yields CDR1 MNHEY and CDR2 SMNVEV (reference sequence). The CDR3: CASSVHTRSSYNEQFF. The CDR3 DNA is TGTGCCAGCAGTGTGCATACAAGGAGCTCCTACAATGAGCAGTTCTTC.

J is TRBJ2-7 and V is TRBV9, with D possibly matching TRBD2 (6 bases). Germline lookup yields CDR1 SGDLS and CDR2 YYNGEE. The CDR3 sequence is 15 residues long. The germline V and J ends were trimmed by 0 bases and 2 bases, with 12 bases remaining between them. The CDR3 DNA reads TGTGCCAGCAGCGTAGAGGCGGGGCCTGCCTACGAGCAGTACTTC. Translation gives CASSVEAGPAYEQYF.

This clone turned up a few times. The CDR3 coding sequence is TGTGCCAGCAGCCTCGGGGGGAGTGCAACAGAGACCCAGTACTTC. It yields the protein CASSLGGSATETQYF. V gene TRBV7-2 combines with J gene TRBJ2-5; 7 positions agree with TRBD2. The CDR3 is 15 amino acids. CDR1 is SGHTA and CDR2 is FQGNSA in the germline V gene. Losses at the gene ends were 5 bases for V and 4 bases for J; bases not matched to a gene: 10.

The V and J genes are TRBV12-5 and TRBJ2-5; TRBD2 matches at 9 bases. CDR1 and CDR2 (germline): LGHNT, FRNRAP. CDR3 length: 16 residues. Unmatched junction bases numbered 11, after V lost 2 bases and J lost 7 bases. The CDR3, as DNA: TGTGCTAGTGGTTTGCCCCCTTTGACTAGCGGAGGGACCCAGTACTTC. It encodes CASGLPPLTSGGTQYF.

The genes are TRBV10-3 and TRBJ2-2, with 7 bases aligning to TRBD1. This CDR3 spans 15 amino acids. V lost 10 bases to trimming and J lost 2 bases; unmatched junction nucleotides: 10. Germline assignment: CDR1 ENHRY and CDR2 SYGVKD. The CDR3, as DNA: TGTGCCACAGCCCCCAGGGGGATTAACACCGGGGAGCTGTTTTTT. Its translation: CATAPRGINTGELFF.

The chain carries TRBV6-2 or TRBV6-3 and TRBJ1-4; D might be TRBD1 (6 bases). The germline V gene encodes CDR1 MNHEY and CDR2 SVGEGT. This CDR3 comprises 14 residues. Trimming removed 5 bases at V and 0 bases at J, with 7 bases between. The CDR3 nucleotides are TGTGCCAGCAGTCAGGGGTCAACTAATGAAAAACTGTTTTTT. Its translation: CASSQGSTNEKLFF.

The J gene is TRBJ2-7, the V gene TRBV30, with D tentatively TRBD1 (5 bases). Trimming took 4 bases from V and 0 from J, leaving 16 bases between them. The CDR3 is made up of 15 amino acids. The germline gives CDR1 GTSNPN, CDR2 SVGIG (reference sequence). The CDR3 region is CAWNAPSQVSYEQYF. The DNA of the CDR3 is TGTGCCTGGAACGCTCCTTCACAGGTCTCCTACGAGCAGTACTTC.

CDR3 sequence (DNA): TGTGCCAGCAGCCAACCGGGACAGGGGCAAGGGGAAAAACTGTTTTTT. Translated: CASSQPGQGQGEKLFF. The J gene is TRBJ1-4, the V gene TRBV3-1 (or the pseudogene TRBV3-2); 10 bases are a match to TRBD1. The germline CDR1 and CDR2 sequences are LGHDT and YNNKEL (reference sequence). With 2 bases clipped from V and 8 bases from J, the junction kept 8 bases outside the gene matches. This CDR3 has 16 amino acids.

V is TRBV18 and J is TRBJ1-2; D perhaps matches TRBD1 (5 bases). Trimming left V 1 base short and J 6 bases short, with 15 bases between. This CDR3 is built from 15 residues. Germline lookup yields CDR1 KGHSH and CDR2 LQKENI. CDR3 amino acids: CASSPLETVTHGYTF. The CDR3 bases are TGTGCCAGCTCACCACTCGAGACAGTAACCCATGGCTACACCTTC.